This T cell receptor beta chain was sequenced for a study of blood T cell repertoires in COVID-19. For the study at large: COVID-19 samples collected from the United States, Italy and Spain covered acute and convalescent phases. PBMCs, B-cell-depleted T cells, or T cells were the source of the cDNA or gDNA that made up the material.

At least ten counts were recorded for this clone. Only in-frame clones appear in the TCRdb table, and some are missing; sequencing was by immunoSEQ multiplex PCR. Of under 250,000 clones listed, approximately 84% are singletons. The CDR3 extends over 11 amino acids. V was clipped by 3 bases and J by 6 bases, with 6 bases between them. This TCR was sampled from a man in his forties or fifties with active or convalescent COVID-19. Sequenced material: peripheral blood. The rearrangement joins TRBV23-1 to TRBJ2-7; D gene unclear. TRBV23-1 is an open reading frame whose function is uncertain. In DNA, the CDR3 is TGCGCCAGCAGTCACAGAGGCGAGCAGTACTTC. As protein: CASSHRGEQYF.